This TCR beta chain was obtained from a study of neoadjuvant nivolumab and ipilimumab in lung cancer. About the study: Patients got nivolumab 3 mg/kg on days 1, 15 and 29; combination added ipilimumab 1 mg/kg day 1. The study, taken as a whole, reports: Resected-tumor TCR richness correlated positively with pretherapy blood richness. Pathologic regression was not significantly tied to TCR clonality. TCR richness and clonality were higher in tumors than adjacent uninvolved lung.

Of note for this clone: The antigen is undetermined.

Germline V lookup: CDR1 SGHRS, CDR2 YFSETQ. The CDR3 extends over 17 amino acids. The V segment lost 0 bases and the J segment 1 base; nucleotides outside the gene matches: 7. Repertoires were generated with immunoSEQ multiplex PCR, while TCRdb's copy carries only in-frame clones and drops some. The profile shows 30,000 to 35,000 clones, around nine tenths of them singletons. The receptor's source is an adult with non-small cell lung cancer. The rearrangement joins TRBV5-1 to TRBJ2-5, with 9 bases lining up with TRBD2. The sample consisted of peripheral blood, taken after neoadjuvant nivolumab, alone or with ipilimumab, at or shortly before surgery. The CDR3 is CASSLAPAGGFQETQYF. DNA for the CDR3: TGCGCCAGCAGCTTGGCCCCAGCGGGGGGATTCCAAGAGACCCAGTACTTC.